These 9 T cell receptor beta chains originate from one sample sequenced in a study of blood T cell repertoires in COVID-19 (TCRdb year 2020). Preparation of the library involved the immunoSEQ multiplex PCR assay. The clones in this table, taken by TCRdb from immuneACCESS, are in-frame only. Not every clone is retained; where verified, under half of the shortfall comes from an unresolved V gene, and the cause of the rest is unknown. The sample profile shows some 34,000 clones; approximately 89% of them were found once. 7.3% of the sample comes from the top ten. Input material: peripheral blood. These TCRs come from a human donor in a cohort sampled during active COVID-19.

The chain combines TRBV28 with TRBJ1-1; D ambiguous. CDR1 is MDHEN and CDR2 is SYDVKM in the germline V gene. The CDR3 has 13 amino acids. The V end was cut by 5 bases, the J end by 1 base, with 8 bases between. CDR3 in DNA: TGTGCCAGCAGTCCGAGGGAGAACACTGAAGCTTTCTTT. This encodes CASSPRENTEAFF. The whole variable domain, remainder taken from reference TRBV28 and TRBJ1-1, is DVKVTQSSRYLVKRTGEKVFLECVQDMDHENMFWYRQDPGLGLRLIYFSYDVKMKEKGDIPEGYSVSREKKERFSLILESASTNQTSMYLCASSPRENTEAFFGQGTRLTVV.

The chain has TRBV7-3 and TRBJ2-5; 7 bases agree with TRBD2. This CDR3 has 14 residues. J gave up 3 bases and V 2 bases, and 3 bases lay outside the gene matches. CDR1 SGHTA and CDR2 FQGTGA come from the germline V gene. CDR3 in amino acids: CASSLAGGEETQYF. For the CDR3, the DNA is TGTGCCAGCAGCTTAGCTGGGGGGGAAGAGACCCAGTACTTC.

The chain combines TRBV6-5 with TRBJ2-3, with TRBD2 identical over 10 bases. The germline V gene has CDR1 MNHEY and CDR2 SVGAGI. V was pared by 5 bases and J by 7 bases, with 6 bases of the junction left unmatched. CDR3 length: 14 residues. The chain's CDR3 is CASSTSGGANTQYF. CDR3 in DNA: TGTGCCAGCAGTACCAGCGGGGGGGCGAATACGCAGTATTTT.

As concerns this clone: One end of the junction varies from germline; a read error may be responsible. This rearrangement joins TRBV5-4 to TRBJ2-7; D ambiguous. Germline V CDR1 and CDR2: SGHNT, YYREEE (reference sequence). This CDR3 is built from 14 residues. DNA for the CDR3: TGTGCCAGCAGTCCGGTTGGCGGTTCCTCCGAGCAGTACTTC. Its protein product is CASSPVGGSSEQYF.

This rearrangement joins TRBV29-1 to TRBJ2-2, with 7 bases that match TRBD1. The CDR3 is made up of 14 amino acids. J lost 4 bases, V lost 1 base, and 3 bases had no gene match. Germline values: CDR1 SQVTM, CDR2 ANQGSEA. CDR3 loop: CSVEGGGSTGELFF. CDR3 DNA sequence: TGCAGCGTTGAAGGAGGGGGCTCCACCGGGGAGCTGTTTTTT.

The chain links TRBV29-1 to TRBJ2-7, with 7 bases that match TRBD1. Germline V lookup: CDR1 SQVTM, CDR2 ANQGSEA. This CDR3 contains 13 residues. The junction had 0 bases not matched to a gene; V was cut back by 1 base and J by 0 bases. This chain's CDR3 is CSVEGDSSYEQYF. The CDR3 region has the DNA TGCAGCGTTGAAGGGGACAGCTCCTACGAGCAGTACTTC.

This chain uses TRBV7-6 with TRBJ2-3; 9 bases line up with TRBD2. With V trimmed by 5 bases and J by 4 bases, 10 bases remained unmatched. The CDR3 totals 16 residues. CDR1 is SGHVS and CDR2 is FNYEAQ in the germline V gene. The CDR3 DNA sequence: TGTGCCAGCAGCCCCCGGTTAGCGGGAGAGTCAGATACGCAGTATTTT. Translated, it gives CASSPRLAGESDTQYF.

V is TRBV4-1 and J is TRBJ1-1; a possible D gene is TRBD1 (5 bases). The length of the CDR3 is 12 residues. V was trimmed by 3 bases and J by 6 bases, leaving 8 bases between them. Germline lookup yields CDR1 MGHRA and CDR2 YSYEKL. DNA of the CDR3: TGCGCCAGCAGCCACGACAGCGCTGAAGCTTTCTTT. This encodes CASSHDSAEAFF.

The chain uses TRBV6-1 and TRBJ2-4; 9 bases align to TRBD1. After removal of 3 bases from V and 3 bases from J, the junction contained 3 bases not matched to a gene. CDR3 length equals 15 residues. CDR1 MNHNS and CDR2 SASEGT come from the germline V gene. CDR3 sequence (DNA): TGTGCCAGCAGTGAGAGGGGACAGGGCAAAAACATTCAGTACTTC. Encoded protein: CASSERGQGKNIQYF.